This T cell receptor (beta chain) emerged from a study of blood T cell repertoires in COVID-19. Study at large: Researchers got acute and convalescent COVID-19 samples from the United States, Italy and Spain. Sources were T cells, B-cell-depleted T cells, or PBMCs; the material itself was cDNA or gDNA.

Under the authors' procedure: Estimation of nucleated cell counts relied on the amplification of reference gene primers. TCRdb keeps only in-frame clones here, not all; method: immunoSEQ multiplex PCR. The DNA was the basis for D and trimming; V, J and clone size are from that table. The sample gives 130,000 or so clones, about four fifths of which show up once; around 1.5% is in the top ten. Trimming took 6 bases from V and 4 from J; bases not matched to a gene: 6. Germline assignment: CDR1 MDHEN and CDR2 SYDVKM. The CDR3 sequence is 15 residues long. V usage is TRBV28 and J usage is TRBJ2-7, with 13 bases lining up with TRBD2. This receptor was obtained from a human donor in a cohort sampled during active COVID-19. Sequences were obtained from peripheral blood. CDR3 loop: CASSRGTSGTYEQYF. DNA of the CDR3: TGTGCCAGCAGCCGCGGGACTAGCGGGACGTACGAGCAGTACTTC.